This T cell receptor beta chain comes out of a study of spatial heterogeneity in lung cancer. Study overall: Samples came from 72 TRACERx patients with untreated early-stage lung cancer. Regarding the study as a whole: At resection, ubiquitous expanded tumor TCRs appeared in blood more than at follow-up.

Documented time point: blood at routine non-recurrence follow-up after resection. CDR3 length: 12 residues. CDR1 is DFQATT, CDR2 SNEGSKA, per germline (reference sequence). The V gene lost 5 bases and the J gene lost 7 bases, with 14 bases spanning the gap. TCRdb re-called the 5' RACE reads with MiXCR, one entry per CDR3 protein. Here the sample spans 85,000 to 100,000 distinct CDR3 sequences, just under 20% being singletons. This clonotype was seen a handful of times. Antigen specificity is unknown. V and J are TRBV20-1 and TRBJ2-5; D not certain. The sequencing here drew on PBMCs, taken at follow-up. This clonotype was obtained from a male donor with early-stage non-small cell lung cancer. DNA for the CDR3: TGCAGTGCTGGATTGAGGATAGGGACCCAGTACTTC. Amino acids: CSAGLRIGTQYF.